The 3 T cell receptor beta chains listed next were all sequenced from one sample in a study of cytomegalovirus exposure and HLA in healthy donors. Researchers ran the PCR with 60 Vbeta and 13 Jbeta primers. Here immunoSEQ multiplex PCR was the method, and the copy in TCRdb shows in-frame clones only, minus some. Of fewer than 200,000 clones in the sample, 77% were seen once. The specimen was PBMCs. These receptors originate from a middle-aged woman in good health and CMV-seropositive.

V usage is TRBV10-1 and J usage is TRBJ2-7; D possibly corresponds to TRBD1 (6 bases). The length of the CDR3 is 16 residues. The germline V gene encodes CDR1 WNHNN and CDR2 SYGVQD (reference sequence). The V end was cut by 2 bases, the J end by 6 bases, with 20 bases between. CDR3 region: CASSERSGTITAEQYF. CDR3 coding DNA: TGCGCCAGCAGTGAGAGATCCGGGACAATAACGGCCGAGCAGTACTTC.

The J gene is TRBJ2-1, the V gene TRBV7-2, with D possibly TRBD2 on 5 matching bases. V gave up 1 base and J gave up 3 bases, with 7 bases separating them. Germline V CDR1 and CDR2: SGHTA, FQGNSA. The CDR3 sequence is 14 residues long. The CDR3 DNA is TGTGCCAGCAGCTTAGAGCGGAGCTACAATGAGCAGTTCTTC. Amino acids: CASSLERSYNEQFF.

V gene TRBV5-4 combines with J gene TRBJ2-6; D possibly corresponds to TRBD2 (6 bases). CDR1 and CDR2 (germline): SGHNT, YYREEE (reference sequence). The germline V and J ends were trimmed by 0 bases and 4 bases, with 11 bases remaining between them. This CDR3 is 16 amino acids long. The CDR3 DNA follows: TGTGCCAGCAGCTTGGGAGGAGGGTACGGGGCCAACGTCCTGACTTTC. Translating gives CASSLGGGYGANVLTF.